This TCR beta chain derives from a study of blood T cell repertoires in COVID-19. Study-wide context: From the United States, Italy and Spain came samples of acute and convalescent COVID-19. From T cells, B-cell-depleted T cells, or PBMCs came the material, which was cDNA or gDNA.

The cohort comprised adults aged 18 to 89 years residing in approximately 22 US areas. Germline values: CDR1 MNHEY, CDR2 SMNVEV (reference sequence). Trimming removed 2 bases from V and 4 bases from J; junction bases left unmatched: 0. The CDR3 loop spans 13 amino acids. Per the authors' pipeline: Using reference gene primer amplification, nucleated cell counts were estimated. Clones were read by immunoSEQ multiplex PCR, and TCRdb kept only the in-frame ones, dropping some. V and J calls plus clone size are reproduced from that table; the DNA served to infer D and trimming. The repertoire holds some 230,000 clones, with roughly nine tenths as singletons. The sample holds one count of this clone.

The chain uses TRBV27 and TRBJ1-2, with 8 nucleotides matching TRBD1. The sample consisted of PBMCs or T cells enriched from blood (not recorded which). The sequence was collected from a woman aged 18 to 35 in a cohort exposed to, infected with or recovered from COVID-19 (not recorded which). DNA of the CDR3: TGTGCCAGCAGTTTAGACAGGGGCTATGGCTACACCTTC. It translates to CASSLDRGYGYTF.